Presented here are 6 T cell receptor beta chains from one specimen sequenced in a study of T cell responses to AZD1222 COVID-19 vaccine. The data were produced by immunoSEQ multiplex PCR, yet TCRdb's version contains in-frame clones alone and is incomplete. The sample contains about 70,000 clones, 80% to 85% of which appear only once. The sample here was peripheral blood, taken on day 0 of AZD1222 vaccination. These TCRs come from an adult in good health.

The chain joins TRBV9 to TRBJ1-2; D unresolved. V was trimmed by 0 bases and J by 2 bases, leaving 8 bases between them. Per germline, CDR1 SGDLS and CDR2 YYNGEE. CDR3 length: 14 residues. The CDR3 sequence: CASSVVASNYGYTF. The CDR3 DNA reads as TGTGCCAGCAGCGTAGTCGCGTCAAACTATGGCTACACCTTC.

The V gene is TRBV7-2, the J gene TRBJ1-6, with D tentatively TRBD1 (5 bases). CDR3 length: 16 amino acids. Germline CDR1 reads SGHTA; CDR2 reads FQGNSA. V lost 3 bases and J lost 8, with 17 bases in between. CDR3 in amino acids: CASSLADSPVDSPLHF. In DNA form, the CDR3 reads TGTGCCAGCAGCTTGGCAGACAGCCCGGTGGATTCACCCCTCCACTTT.

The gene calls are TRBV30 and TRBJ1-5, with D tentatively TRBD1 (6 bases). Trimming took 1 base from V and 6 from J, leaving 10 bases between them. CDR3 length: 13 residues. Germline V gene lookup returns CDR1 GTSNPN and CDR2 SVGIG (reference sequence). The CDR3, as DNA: TGTGCCTGGAGTGGAACAGGGATTCAGCCCCAGCATTTT. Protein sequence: CAWSGTGIQPQHF. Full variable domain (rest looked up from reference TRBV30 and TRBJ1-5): SQTIHQWPATLVQPVGSPLSLECTVEGTSNPNLYWYRQAAGRGLQLLFYSVGIGQISSEVPQNLSASRPQDRQFILSSKKLLLSDSGFYLCAWSGTGIQPQHFGDGTRLSIL.

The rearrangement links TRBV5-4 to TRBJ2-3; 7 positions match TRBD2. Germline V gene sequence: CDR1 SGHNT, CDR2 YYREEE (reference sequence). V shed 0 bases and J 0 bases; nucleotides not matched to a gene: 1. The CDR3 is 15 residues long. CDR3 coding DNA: TGTGCCAGCAGCTTGGACGGGGGGAGCACAGATACGCAGTATTTT. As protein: CASSLDGGSTDTQYF.

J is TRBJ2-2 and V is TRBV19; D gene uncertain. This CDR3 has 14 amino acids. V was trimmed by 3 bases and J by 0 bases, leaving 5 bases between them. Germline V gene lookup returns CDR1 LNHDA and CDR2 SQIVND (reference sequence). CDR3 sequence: CASSIGPNTGELFF. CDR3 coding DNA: TGTGCCAGTAGTATCGGGCCGAACACCGGGGAGCTGTTTTTT.

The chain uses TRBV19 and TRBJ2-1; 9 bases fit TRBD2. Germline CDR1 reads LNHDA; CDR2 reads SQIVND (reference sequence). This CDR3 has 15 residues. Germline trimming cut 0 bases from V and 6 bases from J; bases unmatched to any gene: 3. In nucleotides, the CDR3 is TGTGCCAGTAGTATAGAATTAGCGGGGGTCAATGAGCAGTTCTTC. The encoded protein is CASSIELAGVNEQFF.